This record concerns one T cell receptor (beta chain) sequence. Germline trimming cut 5 bases from V and 5 bases from J; bases unmatched to any gene: 8. Germline lookup yields CDR1 SEHNR and CDR2 FQNEAQ (reference sequence). CDR3 size: 15 residues. These data belong to a study of T-cell memory formation after mild COVID-19. It was 5'RACE with constant-segment primers that produced the TCR alpha and TCR beta cDNA libraries, which carried sample barcodes and UMIs. MiXCR, run by TCRdb on the 5' RACE reads, gives a single entry per CDR3 protein. The sample includes about 14,000 distinct CDR3 sequences, around 20% seen only once; the top ten take 49%.

The clonotype was recovered from an adult woman who had mild COVID-19 (a few samples of this study predate the infection). Cell type and time point are not known. Sequenced input: PBMCs or a T cell subset sorted from them (not recorded which). The chain uses TRBV7-9 and TRBJ2-3, with TRBD1 identical over 9 bases. The DNA of the CDR3 is TGTGCCAGCAGCCAGGACAGGGGCCGCGGAGATACGCAGTATTTT. Translated, it gives CASSQDRGRGDTQYF.